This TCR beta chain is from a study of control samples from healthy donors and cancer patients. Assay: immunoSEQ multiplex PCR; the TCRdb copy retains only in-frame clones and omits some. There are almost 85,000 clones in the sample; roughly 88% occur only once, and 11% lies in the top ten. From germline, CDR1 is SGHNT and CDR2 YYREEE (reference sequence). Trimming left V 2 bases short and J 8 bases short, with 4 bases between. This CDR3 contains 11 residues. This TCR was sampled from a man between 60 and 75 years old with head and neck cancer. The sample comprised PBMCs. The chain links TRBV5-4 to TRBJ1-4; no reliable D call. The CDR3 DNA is TGTGCCAGCAGCTTTAAAGAAAAACTGTTTTTT. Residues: CASSFKEKLFF.